Listed below are T cell receptor beta chains from one sample, sequenced in a study of coeliac disease. Sequencing used immunoSEQ multiplex PCR; TCRdb keeps in-frame clones, though not all of them. In the table there are under 6,500 clones, roughly 70% of which are singletons. Material: lymphocytes from the gut lamina propria. These receptors came from a man aged 65-85 years with active celiac disease. CDR3s leave out the opening cysteine and the closing phenylalanine or tryptophan.

J,V,length,CDR3
TRBJ1-5,TRBV28,13,ASSPGGGVGQPQH
TRBJ1-4,TRBV18,13,ASSPYNRENEKLF
TRBJ1-2,TRBV15,14,ATSRDFTGNRDGYT
TRBJ1-3,TRBV4-2,14,ASSHSKGAGANTIY
TRBJ1-2,TRBV5-8,13,ASSRGQGPYYGYT
TRBJ2-7,TRBV5-1,11,ASSSGGPVEQY
TRBJ1-1,TRBV11-2,12,ASSPLREDRRED
TRBJ2-3,TRBV5-4,14,ASSFNSGGPTDTQY
TRBJ1-4,TRBV6-6,13,ASSYLVVTGEKLF
TRBJ1-2,TRBV15,15,ATSRGEPGQRFYGYT
TRBJ1-1,TRBV29-1,9,SVEVGPEAF
TRBJ2-1,TRBV11-1,11,ASSLTDRGEQF
TRBJ2-2,TRBV28,13,ASNLAGSLTGELF
TRBJ2-7,TRBV7-8,13,ASSQELAQTYEQY
TRBJ2-2,TRBV6-5,12,ASRLQGNTGELF
TRBJ2-5,TRBV6-5,13,ASSYQGTSGETQY
TRBJ1-1,TRBV6-6,11,ASNTMQGTEAF
TRBJ1-5,TRBV28,11,ASTRQADQPQH
TRBJ2-6,TRBV7-9,14,ASSLVREPGANVLT
TRBJ2-7,TRBV25-1,11,ATLAGPSCEQY
TRBJ1-5,TRBV27,11,ASSSQGDQPQH
TRBJ2-1,TRBV18,11,ASSPQGGDEQF
TRBJ2-1,TRBV19,13,ASSPGLTSYNEQF
TRBJ1-1,TRBV27,12,ASSPGTHNAEAF
TRBJ2-2,TRBV27,12,ASRFGSYTGELF
TRBJ1-5,TRBV7-9,11,ASSELSNQPQH
TRBJ2-2,TRBV5-1,11,ASSSQNTGELF
TRBJ2-3,TRBV28,15,ASSLWGTGSIPDTQY
TRBJ2-7,TRBV28,9,ASSLAREQY
TRBJ2-2,TRBV6-1,12,ASRGQGNTGELF
TRBJ2-5,TRBV30,11,AWDRVSQETQY
TRBJ1-1,TRBV18,14,ASSPRRGPGDTEAF
TRBJ1-6,TRBV27,16,ASSSRPGQGQFWSPLH
TRBJ2-1,TRBV7-2,11,ASGRQGMSEQF
TRBJ2-5,TRBV7-2,10,ASAGPQETQY
TRBJ2-7,TRBV6-1,15,ASSEGGSGRGSYEQY
TRBJ2-7,TRBV7-8,10,ASSRGGNEQY
TRBJ1-1,TRBV7-9,10,ASGGGGTEAF
TRBJ1-1,TRBV15,13,ATSREPAVNTEAF
TRBJ2-2,TRBV4-1,16,ASSQVGTGGLGTGELF
TRBJ1-1,TRBV18,11,ASSPGQNTEAF
TRBJ2-3,TRBV27,12,ASSTGRERDTQY
TRBJ2-1,TRBV5-6,12,ASSLVTSGREQF
TRBJ2-1,TRBV6-1,12,ASLLTGGYNEQF
TRBJ2-1,TRBV27,13,ASSLKSGRDNEQF
TRBJ2-7,TRBV21-1,13,ASSKDSGLSYEQY
TRBJ1-2,TRBV11-2,13,ASSLWTGANYGYT
TRBJ2-7,TRBV7-2,11,ASSGQFSYEQY
TRBJ1-2,TRBV28,14,ASSLIPPGRGDGYT
TRBJ2-7,TRBV18,15,ASSPDDRDGGFYEQY
TRBJ1-5,TRBV19,11,ASSRQSNQPQH